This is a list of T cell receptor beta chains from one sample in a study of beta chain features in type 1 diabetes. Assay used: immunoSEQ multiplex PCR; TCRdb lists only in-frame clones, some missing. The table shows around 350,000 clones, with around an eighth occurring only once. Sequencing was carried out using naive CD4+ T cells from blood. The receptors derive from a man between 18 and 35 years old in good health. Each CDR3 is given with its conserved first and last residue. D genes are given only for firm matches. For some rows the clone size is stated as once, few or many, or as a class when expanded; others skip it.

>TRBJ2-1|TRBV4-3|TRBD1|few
TGCGCCAGCAGCCAGGACCGACAGGGAGCAATGACGCAGTTCTTC
CASSQDRQGAMTQFF
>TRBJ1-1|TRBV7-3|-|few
TGTGCCAGCAGCTTAAGTGGGGCCAATACTGAAGCTTTCTTT
CASSLSGANTEAFF
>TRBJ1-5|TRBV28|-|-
TGTGCCAGCAGTTCCCCTCCGGGGACTAATCAGCCCCAGCATTTT
CASSSPPGTNQPQHF
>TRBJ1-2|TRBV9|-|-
TGTGCCAGCAGAAAGGACACCGCTTTTTATGGCTACACCTTC
CASRKDTAFYGYTF
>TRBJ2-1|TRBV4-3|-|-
TGCGCCAGCAGCCAGTTGGCTCTGAATGAGCAGTTCTTC
CASSQLALNEQFF
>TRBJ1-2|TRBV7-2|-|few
TGTGCCAGCAGCTCTCGACAGGCAGTACATGGCTACACCTTC
CASSSRQAVHGYTF
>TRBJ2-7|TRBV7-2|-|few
TGTGCCAGCAGTGAAAGGGGCCTTTCCTACGAGCAGTACTTC
CASSERGLSYEQYF
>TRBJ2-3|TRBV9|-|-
TGTGCCAGCAGCGGGCTCACAGATACGCAGTATTTT
CASSGLTDTQYF
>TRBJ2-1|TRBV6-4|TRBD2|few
TGTGCCAGCAGCGGACTAGCGGGGACCGAGCAGTTCTTC
CASSGLAGTEQFF
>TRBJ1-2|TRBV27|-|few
TGTGCCAGCAGTTTCGGCAGGGGATATGGCTACACCTTC
CASSFGRGYGYTF
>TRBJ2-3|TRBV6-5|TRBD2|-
TGTGCCAGCAGTTTCTCCTGGGGAGGGGCTCCAGATACGCAGTATTTT
CASSFSWGGAPDTQYF
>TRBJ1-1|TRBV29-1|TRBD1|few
TGCAGCGTCGAACCCGGTCCCGGGACAGGGTCCACTGAAGCTTTCTTT
CSVEPGPGTGSTEAFF
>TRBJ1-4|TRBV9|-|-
TGTGCCAGCAGCGTAGAAGGGGGAGACGGTGAAAAACTGTTTTTT
CASSVEGGDGEKLFF
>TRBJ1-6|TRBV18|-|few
TGTGCCAGCTCAGACAACAGAAATTCACCCCTCCACTTT
CASSDNRNSPLHF
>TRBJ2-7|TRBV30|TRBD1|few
TGTGCCTGGAGCCATAGAAGAGGACAGGGGAACAACGAGCAGTACTTC
CAWSHRRGQGNNEQYF
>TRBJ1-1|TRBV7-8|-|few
TGTGCCAGCCACTGGACAGAGTTGAACACTGAAGCTTTCTTT
CASHWTELNTEAFF
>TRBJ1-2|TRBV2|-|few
TGTGCCAGCAGTGATCGGTTAGGGGACTATGGCTACACCTTC
CASSDRLGDYGYTF
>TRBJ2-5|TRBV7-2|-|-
TGTGCCAGCAGCAGAACGGGACTCCAAGAGACCCAGTACTTC
CASSRTGLQETQYF
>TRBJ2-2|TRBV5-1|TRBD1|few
TGCGCCAGCAGCTCAATGGGACAGGCGTACACCGGGGAGCTGTTTTTT
CASSSMGQAYTGELFF
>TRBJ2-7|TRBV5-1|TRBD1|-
TGCGCCAGCAGCTCGGGACAGACCAGGGAGCAGTACTTC
CASSSGQTREQYF
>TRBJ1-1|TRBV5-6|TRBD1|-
TGTGCCAGCAGCTTTCCCACAGGGGGCACTGAAGCTTTCTTT
CASSFPTGGTEAFF
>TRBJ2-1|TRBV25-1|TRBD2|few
TGTGCCAGCAGTGACCCCGGGACTAGCTGGTTTGAGCAGTTCTTC
CASSDPGTSWFEQFF
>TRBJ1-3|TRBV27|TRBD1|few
TGTGCCAGCAGTAGACAGGGTTCAGGAAACACCATATATTTT
CASSRQGSGNTIYF
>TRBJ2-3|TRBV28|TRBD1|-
TGTGCCAGCAGGGACAGGGTCTCTGGCACAGATACGCAGTATTTT
CASRDRVSGTDTQYF
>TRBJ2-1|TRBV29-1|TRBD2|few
TGCAGCGTTCCGACTAGCGGGAGGCCGAGCTCCTACAATGAGCAGTTCTTC
CSVPTSGRPSSYNEQFF
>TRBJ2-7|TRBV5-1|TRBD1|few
TGCGCCAGCAGCGAGGGGGACAGGGCGTACGAGCAGTACTTC
CASSEGDRAYEQYF
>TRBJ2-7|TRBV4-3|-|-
TGCGCCAGCCCCCTTTACGAGCAGTACTTC
CASPLYEQYF
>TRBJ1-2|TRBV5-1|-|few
TGCGCCAGCAGCTTGGGGGGCGAAGGCGGCTACACCTTC
CASSLGGEGGYTF
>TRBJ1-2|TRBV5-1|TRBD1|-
TGCGCCAGCAGCTTGGAGGGGGCTGAAGATGGCTACACCTTC
CASSLEGAEDGYTF
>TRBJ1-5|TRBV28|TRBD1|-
TGTGCCAGCAGTCGTGACAGGGCGGTCAATCAGCCCCAGCATTTT
CASSRDRAVNQPQHF
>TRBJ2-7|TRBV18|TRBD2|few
TGTGCCAGCTCACCACCGGGAGGGGCGCAGACCTACGAGCAGTACTTC
CASSPPGGAQTYEQYF
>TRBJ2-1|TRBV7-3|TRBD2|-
TGTGCCAGCAGCTTAACGAGGACTAGCGGCTACAATGAGCAGTTCTTC
CASSLTRTSGYNEQFF
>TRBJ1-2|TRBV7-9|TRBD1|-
TGTGCCAGCAGCCCGGGACAGCTCTATGGCTACACCTTC
CASSPGQLYGYTF
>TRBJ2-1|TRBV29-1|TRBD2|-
TGCAGCGCCCAAGGACTAGCGGGAAACAATGAGCAGTTCTTC
CSAQGLAGNNEQFF